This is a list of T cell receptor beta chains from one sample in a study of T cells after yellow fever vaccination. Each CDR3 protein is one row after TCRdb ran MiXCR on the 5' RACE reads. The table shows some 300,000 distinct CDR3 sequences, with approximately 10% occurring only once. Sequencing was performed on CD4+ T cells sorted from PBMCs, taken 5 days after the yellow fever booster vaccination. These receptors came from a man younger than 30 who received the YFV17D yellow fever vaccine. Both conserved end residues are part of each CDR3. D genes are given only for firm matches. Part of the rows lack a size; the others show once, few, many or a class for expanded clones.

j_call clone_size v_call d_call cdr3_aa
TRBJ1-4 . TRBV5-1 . CASSSGTWRNEKLFF
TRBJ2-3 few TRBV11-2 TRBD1 CASSWDRGRDTQYF
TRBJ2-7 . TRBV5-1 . CASSLTGEQYF
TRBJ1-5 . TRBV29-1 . CSVAMTGDSNQPQHF
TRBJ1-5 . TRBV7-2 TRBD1 CASSTGQGQPQHF
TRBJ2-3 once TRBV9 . CASSVAIDTQYF
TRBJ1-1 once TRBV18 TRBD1 CASSPRTGIMNTEAFF
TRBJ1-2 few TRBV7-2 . CASSLGGRHYGYTF
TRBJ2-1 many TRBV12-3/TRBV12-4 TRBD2 CASRHGGAGAMSEQFF
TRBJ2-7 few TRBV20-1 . CSARAPGYEQYF
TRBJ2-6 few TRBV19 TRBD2 CASSLGRGAGANVLTF
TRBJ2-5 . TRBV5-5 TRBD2 CASSLFSGGAGETQYF
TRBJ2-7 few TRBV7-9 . CASSPPSRAEQYF
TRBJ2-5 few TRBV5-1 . CASSPPGAPSGTQYF
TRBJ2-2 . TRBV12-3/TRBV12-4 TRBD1 CASSRDRVLGGELFF
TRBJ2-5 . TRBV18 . CASSPRSGVGKKETHYF
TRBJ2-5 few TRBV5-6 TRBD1 CASSPDPRGQQETQYF
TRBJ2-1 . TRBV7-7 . CASSLGPPGLYNEQFF
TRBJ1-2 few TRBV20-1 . CSAPSQRGAGGYTF
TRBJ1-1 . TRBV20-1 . CISRMNTEAFF
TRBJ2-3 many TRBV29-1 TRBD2 CSVSPGLADTQYF
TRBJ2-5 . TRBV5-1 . CASSLAAGPEGTQYF
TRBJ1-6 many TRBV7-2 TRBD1 CASSSQGPNSPLHF
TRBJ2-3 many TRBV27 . CASSEERLSTDTQYF
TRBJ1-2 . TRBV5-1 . CASSSGDNPYGYTF
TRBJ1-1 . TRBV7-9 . CASSLEGGGTEAFF
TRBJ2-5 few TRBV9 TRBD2 CASSATTLAGGLETQYF
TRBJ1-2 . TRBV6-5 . CASSYSSGGRYGYTF
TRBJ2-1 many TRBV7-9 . CASRLRGGIDNEQFF
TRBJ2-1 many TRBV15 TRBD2 CATSPYRTSGGNEQFF
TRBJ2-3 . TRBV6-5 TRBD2 CASSPSGGLTDTQYF
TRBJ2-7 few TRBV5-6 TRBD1 CASSWGDRVIEQYF
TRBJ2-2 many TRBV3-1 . CASSRPTGPTGELFF
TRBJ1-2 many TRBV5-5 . CASSRSNARGGYTF
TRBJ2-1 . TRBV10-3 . CAISDWTPEQFF
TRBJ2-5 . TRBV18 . CASSRGYSETQYF
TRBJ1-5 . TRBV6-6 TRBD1 CASSHPRGGIRSNQPQHF
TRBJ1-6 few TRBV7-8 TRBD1 CASTPLTGANSPLHF
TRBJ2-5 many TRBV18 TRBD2 CASSPVAGNGETQYF
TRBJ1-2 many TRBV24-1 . CATSDGRGGGYTF
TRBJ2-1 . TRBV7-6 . CASSPLLVEQFF
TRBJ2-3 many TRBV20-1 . CSARGRWGQTKYF
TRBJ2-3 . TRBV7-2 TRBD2 CASSFIGAGGDYTQYF
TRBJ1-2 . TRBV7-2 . CASSPPPPGYGYTF
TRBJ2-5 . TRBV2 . CASRAVGAPQETQYF
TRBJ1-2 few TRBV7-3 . CASSLAYGDGYTF
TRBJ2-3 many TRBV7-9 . CASSLGGGFSFGTDTQYF
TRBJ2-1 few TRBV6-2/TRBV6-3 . CASGLGPGEQFF
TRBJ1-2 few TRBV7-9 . CASSSDGGGYTF
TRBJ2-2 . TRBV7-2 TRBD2 CASSPWTSDTGELFF
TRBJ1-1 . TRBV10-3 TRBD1 CAISAGGHRTFF
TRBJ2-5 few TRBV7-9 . CASSFSGGRQETQYF
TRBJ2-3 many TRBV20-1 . CSAPRSTDTQYF
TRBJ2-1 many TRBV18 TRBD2 CASSLRLAGENEQFF